The 27 T cell receptor beta chains below were found in one sample sequenced in a study of T cell responses to AZD1222 COVID-19 vaccine. Sequenced by immunoSEQ multiplex PCR; TCRdb stores in-frame clones only, minus some. This sample yields about 110,000 clones, of which over 75% are seen a single time; around 13% belongs to the top ten. Sequencing was performed on peripheral blood, taken on day 0 of MenACWY control vaccination. Source of these receptors: an adult in good health.

The CDR3 bases are TGCGCCAGCAGCTTGGGAGGGGGTACGGAGACCCAGTACTTC. It is translated as CASSLGGGTETQYF. This chain links TRBV5-1 with TRBJ2-5; perhaps TRBD1 as D (6 bases). The CDR3 spans 14 residues. Germline CDR1 and CDR2: SGHRS and YFSETQ. The V and J ends lost 0 bases and 5 bases respectively, with 11 bases between them.

The V and J genes are TRBV7-2 and TRBJ2-5; TRBD2 agrees at 11 bases. Germline V lookup: CDR1 SGHTA, CDR2 FQGNSA. Trimming removed 1 base from V and 4 bases from J; junction bases left unmatched: 5. CDR3 length: 16 residues. CDR3 nucleotides: TGTGCCAGCAGCTTAGTAGCGGGGGGGCCAGTAGAGACCCAGTACTTC. This sequence encodes CASSLVAGGPVETQYF.

This clone was detected only once. This chain joins TRBV5-1 and TRBJ2-2; tentatively, D is TRBD2 (5 bases). The V end lost 4 bases, the J end lost 0 bases, and 10 bases lay between the germline ends. The germline V gene has CDR1 SGHRS and CDR2 YFSETQ. The CDR3 contains 15 residues. CDR3 in amino acids: CASSRSGTNTGELFF. CDR3 sequence (DNA): TGCGCCAGCAGCCGTTCCGGGACGAACACCGGGGAGCTGTTTTTT.

For the CDR3, the DNA is TGTGCCAGCAGCTTGGCAGGGCAGGCTTCTGGCTACACCTTC. Protein: CASSLAGQASGYTF. The chain couples TRBV11-2 to TRBJ1-2; D perhaps matches TRBD1 (5 bases). The CDR3 runs to 14 residues. CDR1 is SGHAT and CDR2 is FQNNGV in the germline V gene. Trimming took 3 bases from V and 7 from J, leaving 15 bases between them.

The chain recombines TRBV6-5 with TRBJ2-2, with D possibly being TRBD1 (6 bases). Trimming removed 6 bases at V and 5 bases at J, with 10 bases between. This CDR3 comprises 13 residues. CDR1 MNHEY and CDR2 SVGAGI come from the germline V gene. CDR3 sequence: CASRLTGTGELFF. In nucleotides, the CDR3 is TGTGCCAGCAGACTCACAGGGACCGGGGAGCTGTTTTTT.

On this clone: One end of the junction is discordant with germline, which a read error may explain. The chain is built from TRBV7-9 and TRBJ1-1, with D possibly matching TRBD1 (5 bases). CDR3 length equals 14 residues. The germline CDR1 and CDR2 sequences are SEHNR and FQNEAQ (reference sequence). CDR3 sequence reads: CASSLASGQTEAFF. The CDR3 DNA reads as TGTGCCAGCAGCCTAGCGTCAGGGCAGACTGAAGCTTTCTTT.

J is TRBJ1-3 and V is TRBV7-8; D gene ambiguous. Trimming left V 4 bases short and J 0 bases short, with 10 bases between. The CDR3 sequence is 15 residues long. Germline V CDR1 and CDR2: SGHVS, FQNEAQ. The CDR3 is CASSSHSFSGNTIYF. The CDR3 DNA follows: TGTGCCAGCAGCTCACACAGTTTCTCTGGAAACACCATATATTTT.

DNA for the CDR3: TGTGCCAGCAGTTTATCCCGGAAGCCCCAAGAGACCCAGTACTTC. It yields the protein CASSLSRKPQETQYF. The gene calls are TRBV27 and TRBJ2-5; the D is unclear. Trimming cost V 0 bases and J 1 base, with 9 bases left between them. The CDR3 spans 15 residues. CDR1 MNHEY and CDR2 SMNVEV come from the germline V gene (reference sequence).

The V gene is TRBV4-3, the J gene TRBJ1-3, with a tentative D call TRBD1 (5 bases). Germline lookup yields CDR1 LGHNA and CDR2 YSLEER. Trimming removed 2 bases at V and 0 bases at J, with 14 bases between. There are 17 residues in the CDR3. The CDR3 reads CASSQSIRTNSGNTIYF. CDR3 nucleotides: TGCGCCAGCAGCCAAAGCATCCGGACAAACTCTGGAAACACCATATATTTT.

The CDR3 sequence is CASSVRSGGGHPLQFF. CDR3 coding DNA: TGTGCCAGCAGCGTAAGGAGCGGGGGGGGGCACCCACTGCAGTTCTTC. The V call is TRBV9, the J call TRBJ2-1; 10 nucleotides align to TRBD2. Germline assignment: CDR1 SGDLS and CDR2 YYNGEE. Trimming removed 1 base from V and 12 bases from J; junction bases left unmatched: 13. This CDR3 has 16 residues.

The rearrangement uses TRBV7-9 and TRBJ2-7; 9 nucleotides match TRBD2. Per the germline V gene, CDR1 is SEHNR and CDR2 is FQNEAQ (reference sequence). The CDR3 covers 15 residues. V trimming: 1 base; J trimming: 3 bases; junction bases outside the gene matches: 4. In DNA form, the CDR3 reads TGTGCCAGCAGCTTAGGTTCTAGCGGGATCTACGAGCAGTACTTC. Translating gives CASSLGSSGIYEQYF.

This chain connects TRBV7-2 to TRBJ1-1; D unclear. Trimming took 5 bases from V and 4 from J, leaving 14 bases between them. The CDR3 covers 14 residues. CDR1 is SGHTA and CDR2 is FQGNSA in the germline V gene. The CDR3 nucleotides are TGTGCCAGCAGCCTAGACCTGGGGAGCACTGAAGCTTTCTTT. Its translation: CASSLDLGSTEAFF. The variable domain in full, completed from reference TRBV7-2 and TRBJ1-1, reads GAGVSQSPSNKVTEKGKDVELRCDPISGHTALYWYRQSLGQGLEFLIYFQGNSAPDKSGLPSDRFSAERTGGSVSTLTIQRTQQEDSAVYLCASSLDLGSTEAFFGQGTRLTVV.

V usage is TRBV5-5 and J usage is TRBJ1-2; 7 bases line up with TRBD1. V gave up 4 bases and J gave up 4 bases; unmatched junction bases: 10. The CDR3 runs 15 residues. The germline CDR1 and CDR2 sequences are SGHKS and YYEKEE (reference sequence). The DNA of the CDR3 is TGTGCCAGCAGCCATGGGACAGCCTCGCTCTATGGCTACACCTTC. Protein: CASSHGTASLYGYTF.

The chain is built from TRBV7-6 and TRBJ1-6; the D is unclear. CDR1 is SGHVS, CDR2 FNYEAQ, per germline. The V and J ends lost 4 bases and 8 bases respectively, with 15 bases between them. The CDR3 consists of 15 residues. In nucleotides, the CDR3 is TGTGCCAGCAGCTCCGCGGGGAGAGGCGATTCACCCCTCCACTTT. It translates to CASSSAGRGDSPLHF.

The V gene is TRBV19, the J gene TRBJ1-1; 8 bases fit TRBD1. Losses at the gene ends were 10 bases for V and 7 bases for J; bases not matched to a gene: 5. Germline V lookup: CDR1 LNHDA, CDR2 SQIVND (reference sequence). CDR3 length equals 11 residues. CDR3 coding DNA: TGTGCCACAGACAGGGGTGTTGAAGCTTTCTTT. Protein product: CATDRGVEAFF.

V and J are TRBV5-8 and TRBJ1-5; D may be TRBD1 (5 bases). V shed 2 bases and J shed 5 bases, with 20 bases lying between them. This CDR3 is built from 17 residues. Per the germline V gene, CDR1 is SGHTS and CDR2 is YDEGEE. As DNA, the CDR3 is TGTGCCAGCAGCTTACCGATGGTCCGGGAAGGGGATCAGCCCCAGCATTTT. This gives the protein CASSLPMVREGDQPQHF.

This rearrangement joins TRBV7-8 to TRBJ2-1; the D gene is possibly TRBD1 (5 bases). CDR1 SGHVS and CDR2 FQNEAQ come from the germline V gene. The CDR3 runs to 16 residues. The V end was cut by 6 bases, the J end by 6 bases, with 21 bases between. CDR3 residues: CASSQTAGFWLNEQFF. DNA of the CDR3: TGTGCCAGCAGTCAAACAGCAGGGTTTTGGCTCAATGAGCAGTTCTTC.

The chain employs TRBV4-3 and TRBJ1-2, with TRBD1 as a possible D gene (5 bases). Trimming shortened V by 4 bases and J by 4 bases, and 10 bases separated the two germline ends. Germline V gene sequence: CDR1 LGHNA, CDR2 YSLEER. The CDR3 loop spans 13 amino acids. DNA of the CDR3: TGCGCCAGCAGCCGTAGGGGTATCTATGGCTACACCTTC. It specifies CASSRRGIYGYTF.

The chain carries TRBV29-1 and TRBJ2-3, with 8 bases that match TRBD2. The CDR3 runs 14 residues. V trimming: 6 bases; J trimming: 3 bases; junction bases outside the gene matches: 8. Germline-derived CDR1 and CDR2 are SQVTM and ANQGSEA. CDR3 amino acids: CSVPGGDWTDTQYF. CDR3 in DNA: TGCAGCGTACCCGGGGGGGATTGGACAGATACGCAGTATTTT.

J is TRBJ2-7 and V is TRBV28, with D perhaps matching TRBD1 (7 bases). Germline-derived CDR1 and CDR2 are MDHEN and SYDVKM. Trimming left V 1 base short and J 6 bases short, with 16 bases between. There are 15 residues in the CDR3. CDR3 sequence (DNA): TGTGCCAGCAGTTTATCGGAGGGGGCTAAGGGCGAGCAGTACTTC. As protein: CASSLSEGAKGEQYF.

J is TRBJ1-1 and V is TRBV7-2; D gene unclear. The CDR3 loop spans 13 amino acids. Germline assignment: CDR1 SGHTA and CDR2 FQGNSA. Trimming shortened V by 5 bases and J by 1 base, and 8 bases separated the two germline ends. CDR3 DNA sequence: TGTGCCAGCAGCGTTACAGAGAACACTGAAGCTTTCTTT. Its protein is CASSVTENTEAFF.

The V and J genes are TRBV19 and TRBJ1-5; D ambiguous. This CDR3 contains 15 residues. V was cut by 5 bases and J by 4 bases, with 15 bases left in between. The germline CDR1 and CDR2 sequences are LNHDA and SQIVND (reference sequence). The CDR3 DNA follows: TGTGCCAGTAGTGGGCACGGAGGTCAAAATCAGCCCCAGCATTTT. Translating it yields CASSGHGGQNQPQHF.

This clone was recorded only once. The chain combines TRBV28 with TRBJ1-6; tentative D call: TRBD1 (6 bases). CDR3 length: 14 amino acids. Trimming took 6 bases from V and 6 from J, leaving 12 bases between them. The V gene's germline CDR1 is MDHEN and CDR2 SYDVKM. The CDR3 loop is CASRTTGANSPLHF. CDR3 DNA: TGTGCCAGCAGAACGACAGGAGCTAATTCACCCCTCCACTTT.

The chain links TRBV28 to TRBJ2-7, with 12 bases aligning to TRBD2. Germline assignment: CDR1 MDHEN and CDR2 SYDVKM. The CDR3 consists of 16 residues. V dropped 6 bases and J dropped 4; count of bases not matched to a gene: 10. The CDR3 spells CASRLRLAGAFYEQYF. CDR3 bases: TGTGCCAGCAGATTAAGACTAGCGGGAGCTTTTTACGAGCAGTACTTC.

This chain uses TRBV28 with TRBJ2-7, with 12 bases identical to TRBD2. The CDR3 length is 17 residues. The V gene's germline CDR1 is MDHEN and CDR2 SYDVKM. With 5 bases clipped from V and 1 base from J, the junction kept 9 bases outside the gene matches. For the CDR3, the DNA is TGTGCCAGCAGTCTCCCGACTAGCGGGAGTCGGTCCTACGAGCAGTACTTC. Translating gives CASSLPTSGSRSYEQYF.

This clone was observed a handful of times. This chain uses TRBV19 with TRBJ1-1; D may be TRBD1 (5 bases). This CDR3 has 13 residues. Germline V gene data show CDR1 as LNHDA and CDR2 as SQIVND (reference sequence). Trimming left V 3 bases short and J 1 base short, with 6 bases between. The CDR3 DNA reads TGTGCCAGTAGTATCGGGGCGAACACTGAAGCTTTCTTT. Translation: CASSIGANTEAFF.

The chain uses TRBV6-5 and TRBJ1-5, with 7 bases aligning to TRBD1. The V and J ends lost 2 bases and 7 bases, in that order; junction bases with no gene match: 5. This CDR3 is 14 amino acids long. CDR1 and CDR2 (germline): MNHEY, SVGAGI. CDR3 sequence reads: CASSYGQGGQPQHF. CDR3 bases: TGTGCCAGCAGTTACGGGCAGGGGGGCCAGCCCCAGCATTTT.